This T cell receptor (beta chain) was recovered during a study of blood T cell repertoires in COVID-19. In the study's own analysis: Amplification of reference gene primers was used by the study to estimate nucleated cell counts. Some clones are missing from TCRdb's copy, which holds only in-frame ones; the method was immunoSEQ multiplex PCR. V, J and clone size reflect that table, while D and trimming were determined from the DNA. This sample has tens of thousands of clones, with over 75% found just once. Sequencing was done on a sample of peripheral blood. The clonotype comes from an elderly woman with acute or convalescent COVID-19.

As DNA, the CDR3 is TGTGCCACCAGTCCGACAGGACCCCAAGAGACCCAGTACTTC. The encoded protein is CATSPTGPQETQYF. The genes are TRBV19 and TRBJ2-5, with D possibly being TRBD1 (6 bases). This CDR3 spans 14 amino acids. V was pared by 10 bases and J by 1 base, with 16 bases between. The germline CDR1 and CDR2 sequences are LNHDA and SQIVND (reference sequence).